These 28 T cell receptor beta chains were all obtained from the same sample, sequenced in a study of identical twins. Using its own MiXCR run on the 5' RACE reads, TCRdb lists one record per CDR3 protein. The table records some 660,000 distinct CDR3 sequences, 8.5% to 9% of them present only once. These data also featured in a second study, about yellow fever vaccine responses in identical twins.

Material: PBMCs. The receptors were sampled from a woman between 18 and 29 years old in good health.

A remark on this clonotype: The germline gene is not matched at one end of the junction; a read error may be the cause. The chain recombines TRBV5-5 with TRBJ2-1; D tentatively fits TRBD1 or TRBD2 (5 bases each). CDR3 size: 17 residues. Germline CDR1 and CDR2: SGHKS and YYEKEE (reference sequence). CDR3 nucleotides: TGTGCCATCAGCCCGGGGCTTATCTGGAGTCTCTACAATGAGCAGTTCTTC. This sequence encodes CAISPGLIWSLYNEQFF.

This sequence joins TRBV6-1 and TRBJ2-2; 9 nucleotides line up with TRBD1. CDR1 is MNHNS, CDR2 SASEGT, per germline. The CDR3 extends over 16 amino acids. V shed 6 bases, J shed 5 bases, and the junction held 10 bases outside the gene matches. DNA for the CDR3: TGTGCCAGCAGACAACAGGGGGCGGGTAAAACCGGGGAGCTGTTTTTT. It specifies CASRQQGAGKTGELFF.

V is TRBV4-3 and J is TRBJ2-7; TRBD2 matches at 7 bases. CDR3 size: 14 residues. Trimming removed 1 base from V and 5 bases from J; junction bases left unmatched: 5. Germline V lookup: CDR1 LGHNA, CDR2 YSLEER. The CDR3 reads CASSQAGGTHEQYF. CDR3 nucleotide sequence: TGCGCCAGCAGCCAAGCGGGAGGAACCCACGAGCAGTACTTC.

This clonotype was counted many times. The gene calls are TRBV30 and TRBJ1-5, with a weak D call TRBD1 (5 bases). The ends were cut back, 4 bases at V and 7 bases at J, with 11 bases in the middle. CDR3 length: 12 residues. Germline V gene data show CDR1 as GTSNPN and CDR2 as SVGIG (reference sequence). The CDR3 sequence: CAWTYQGQPQHF. DNA of the CDR3: TGTGCCTGGACGTATCAGGGACAGCCCCAGCATTTT.

The V call is TRBV30, the J call TRBJ2-5; possible D gene TRBD2, 5 bases. The CDR3 length is 14 residues. Germline V gives CDR1 GTSNPN, CDR2 SVGIG (reference sequence). The V gene lost 4 bases and the J gene lost 5 bases, with 17 bases spanning the gap. CDR3 in DNA: TGTGCCTGGAAACCGGATCATAGAGGGGAGACCCAGTACTTC. This sequence encodes CAWKPDHRGETQYF.

V usage is TRBV15 and J usage is TRBJ2-5; the match to TRBD2 covers 12 bases. Per the germline V gene, CDR1 is LNHNV and CDR2 is YYDKDF (reference sequence). This CDR3 comprises 18 residues. V gave up 2 bases and J gave up 4 bases; unmatched junction bases: 11. CDR3 loop: CATSRKRASGGASETQYF. CDR3 nucleotides: TGTGCCACCAGCAGAAAAAGGGCTAGCGGGGGGGCCTCAGAGACCCAGTACTTC.

The CDR3 DNA follows: TGTGCCAGCAGCCAAAGTTGGAACAATCAGCCCCAGCATTTT. As protein: CASSQSWNNQPQHF. The chain joins TRBV3-1 to TRBJ1-5; D is uncertain. There are 14 residues in the CDR3. The germline CDR1 and CDR2 sequences are LGHDT and YNNKEL (reference sequence). V shed 2 bases and J shed 3 bases, with 8 bases lying between them. The complete variable domain, with remaining parts taken from reference TRBV3-1 and TRBJ1-5, reads DTAVSQTPKYLVTQMGNDKSIKCEQNLGHDTMYWYKQDSKKFLKIMFSYNNKELIINETVPNRFSPKSPDKAHLNLHINSLELGDSAVYFCASSQSWNNQPQHFGDGTRLSIL.

This clonotype was observed at least ten times. The genes are TRBV7-2 and TRBJ2-4, with D possibly TRBD2 on 5 matching bases. The CDR3 consists of 15 residues. The germline gives CDR1 SGHTA, CDR2 FQGNSA. Trimming took 1 base from V and 0 from J, leaving 7 bases between them. The CDR3 is CASSLDGLAKNIQYF. The CDR3 DNA sequence: TGTGCCAGCAGCTTAGATGGACTAGCCAAAAACATTCAGTACTTC.

The CDR3 nucleotides read TGTGCCAGCAGCCAGGTGGGACTAGCGGGGGACCCCATGAGGACCGGGGAGCTGTTTTTT. This translates into CASSQVGLAGDPMRTGELFF. The V gene is TRBV3-1, the J gene TRBJ2-2, with 14 positions matching TRBD2. J was trimmed by 5 bases and V by 3 bases; bases with no gene match: 14. The CDR3 is made up of 20 amino acids. Germline V gene lookup returns CDR1 LGHDT and CDR2 YNNKEL (reference sequence).

This chain links TRBV15 with TRBJ2-6, with 7 positions matching TRBD1. The CDR3 has 18 residues. CDR1 and CDR2 from the germline V gene are LNHNV and YYDKDF (reference sequence). Trimming removed 3 bases from V and 3 bases from J; junction bases left unmatched: 11. The CDR3 sequence is CATSSPGQSFGGANVLTF. The CDR3 nucleotides are TGTGCCACCAGCAGCCCGGGACAGAGCTTTGGTGGGGCCAACGTCCTGACTTTC.

Remarks on this clonotype: A much larger clone is a single base away; this may be a read error. The chain recombines TRBV19 with TRBJ2-1; D not certain. This CDR3 spans 13 amino acids. Trimming pared 4 bases from V and 4 bases from J, leaving 8 bases between. The germline V gene has CDR1 LNHDA and CDR2 SQIVND (reference sequence). CDR3 sequence: CASSKAGYNEQFF. CDR3 DNA: TGTGCCAGTAGTAAGGCCGGGTACAATGAGCAGTTCTTC. Full variable domain (remainder filled in from reference TRBV19 and TRBJ2-1): DGGITQSPKYLFRKEGQNVTLSCEQNLNHDAMYWYRQDPGQGLRLIYYSQIVNDFQKGDIAEGYSVSREKKESFPLTVTSAQKNPTAFYLCASSKAGYNEQFFGPGTRLTVL.

The CDR3 sequence is CASSLILGGAKPNSPLHF. DNA of the CDR3: TGTGCCAGCAGTTTAATCCTCGGGGGGGCGAAACCCAATTCACCCCTCCACTTT. The V gene is TRBV12-3 or TRBV12-4, the J gene TRBJ1-6; a weak D match, TRBD1 (6 bases). This CDR3 has 18 amino acids. V lost 2 bases and J lost 7, with 21 bases in between.

CDR3 DNA sequence: TGTGCCAGCACCCCTAGGGGGGGCGCACACGAGCAGTACTTC. Protein product: CASTPRGGAHEQYF. The genes are TRBV6-1 and TRBJ2-7; D might be TRBD2 (7 bases). V was clipped by 7 bases and J by 5 bases, with 18 bases between them. This CDR3 region has 14 residues. Germline CDR1 MNHNS, CDR2 SASEGT.

A few counts support this clonotype. This chain joins TRBV20-1 and TRBJ1-5; 11 bases agree with TRBD1. The V gene end was trimmed by 3 bases and the J gene end by 5 bases; junction bases not matched to a gene: 6. This CDR3 spans 15 amino acids. Per the germline V gene, CDR1 is DFQATT and CDR2 is SNEGSKA (reference sequence). CDR3 bases: TGCAGTGCTAGGACCCTGGGACAGGGGGATCAGCCCCAGCATTTT. Residues: CSARTLGQGDQPQHF.

This clonotype was detected a few times. The chain is built from TRBV5-6 and TRBJ2-5; 9 nucleotides align to TRBD2. The ends lost 4 bases at V and 2 bases at J; junction bases unmatched: 12. This CDR3 region has 17 residues. CDR1 is SGHDT, CDR2 YYEEEE, per germline. The CDR3 region is CASSPYRGLAYQETQYF. The CDR3 DNA follows: TGTGCCAGCAGCCCATACCGCGGACTAGCGTATCAAGAGACCCAGTACTTC.

The gene calls are TRBV7-8 and TRBJ2-7; no definite D call. V shed 4 bases and J shed 1 base, with 17 bases lying between them. This CDR3 spans 16 amino acids. Per the germline V gene, CDR1 is SGHVS and CDR2 is FQNEAQ. The CDR3 is CASSWGGPLGSYEQYF. CDR3 bases: TGTGCCAGCAGCTGGGGTGGCCCCCTGGGTTCCTACGAGCAGTACTTC.

In its sample, this clonotype was seen a few times. The CDR3 here is CASSLSPGGPYNEQFF. CDR3 in DNA: TGTGCCAGCAGTTTATCGCCAGGGGGACCCTACAATGAGCAGTTCTTC. The chain is built from TRBV27 and TRBJ2-1; the match to TRBD1 covers 7 bases. The V gene end was trimmed by 0 bases and the J gene end by 2 bases; junction bases not matched to a gene: 4. The CDR3 contains 16 residues. Germline loops: CDR1 MNHEY, CDR2 SMNVEV (reference sequence).

The gene calls are TRBV21-1 and TRBJ2-3; the DNA was not compared with TRBD2, the D call given in the table. TRBV21-1 is annotated as a pseudogene. CDR3 size: 16 residues. The CDR3 here is CASSKRRLFSRDTQYF. CDR3 nucleotides: TGTGCCAGCAGCAAACGTCGACTATTCTCCCGCGATACGCAGTATTTT.

CDR3 residues: CASSLVRRLEGPEAFF. CDR3 DNA sequence: TGTGCCAGCAGTTTAGTCCGTAGGCTCGAGGGACCTGAAGCTTTCTTT. The J gene is TRBJ1-1, the V gene TRBV12-3 or TRBV12-4; D is possibly TRBD1 (5 bases). The length of the CDR3 is 16 residues. The germline V and J ends were trimmed by 1 base and 6 bases, with 18 bases remaining between them.

Many counts were recorded for this clonotype. The chain links TRBV5-6 to TRBJ2-3, with D perhaps matching TRBD2 (5 bases). V gave up 1 base and J gave up 3 bases, with 12 bases separating them. The V gene's germline CDR1 is SGHDT and CDR2 YYEEEE. The CDR3 contains 15 residues. The CDR3 here is CASSLIGVRTDTQYF. The CDR3 coding sequence is TGTGCCAGCAGCTTGATCGGGGTGAGGACAGATACGCAGTATTTT.

The chain couples TRBV7-9 to TRBJ2-7; 8 bases map to TRBD1. The V segment lost 1 base and the J segment 3 bases; nucleotides outside the gene matches: 5. This CDR3 has 15 amino acids. CDR1 is SEHNR, CDR2 FQNEAQ, per germline (reference sequence). The CDR3 DNA follows: TGTGCCAGCAGCTTAGTTTCGACAGGGGTCTACGAGCAGTACTTC. Its protein is CASSLVSTGVYEQYF.

This clonotype has just a few counts. The chain employs TRBV27 and TRBJ2-1; D may be TRBD1 (6 bases). Trimming took 7 bases from V and 0 from J, leaving 22 bases between them. CDR3 length: 18 amino acids. In germline, CDR1 is MNHEY, CDR2 SMNVEV (reference sequence). CDR3 coding DNA: TGTGCCAGCAACACAAGGGGGACCGAATCGAGCTCCTACAATGAGCAGTTCTTC. It is translated as CASNTRGTESSSYNEQFF.

The chain couples TRBV5-1 to TRBJ1-1; D gene unclear. V lost 5 bases and J 1 base, leaving 6 bases between the germline ends. The CDR3 is made up of 12 amino acids. Germline-derived CDR1 and CDR2 are SGHRS and YFSETQ. The CDR3 DNA reads TGCGCCAGCAGAGCGGGGAACACTGAAGCTTTCTTT. Translated: CASRAGNTEAFF. The entire variable domain, with the rest obtained from reference TRBV5-1 and TRBJ1-1, is as follows: KAGVTQTPRYLIKTRGQQVTLSCSPISGHRSVSWYQQTPGQGLQFLFEYFSETQRNKGNFPGRFSGRQFSNSRSEMNVSTLELGDSALYLCASRAGNTEAFFGQGTRLTVV.

This clonotype occurred many times. The chain carries TRBV7-2 and TRBJ2-3; D gene uncertain. Germline V lookup: CDR1 SGHTA, CDR2 FQGNSA. V was pared by 1 base and J by 2 bases, with 7 bases between. There are 14 residues in the CDR3. In nucleotides, the CDR3 is TGTGCCAGCAGCTTAGGGGCGCCCACAGATACGCAGTATTTT. The encoded protein is CASSLGAPTDTQYF. Variable domain in full (rest from reference TRBV7-2 and TRBJ2-3): GAGVSQSPSNKVTEKGKDVELRCDPISGHTALYWYRQSLGQGLEFLIYFQGNSAPDKSGLPSDRFSAERTGGSVSTLTIQRTQQEDSAVYLCASSLGAPTDTQYFGPGTRLTVL.

This clonotype was observed many times. The J gene is TRBJ2-7, the V gene TRBV7-6; possibly TRBD1 or TRBD2 for D (6 bases each). Per germline, CDR1 SGHVS and CDR2 FNYEAQ. The CDR3 contains 16 residues. Trimming shortened V by 4 bases and J by 6 bases, and 22 bases separated the two germline ends. CDR3 sequence reads: CASSSNPGTRGGEQYF. The CDR3, as DNA: TGTGCCAGCAGCTCCAATCCTGGGACAAGGGGAGGCGAGCAGTACTTC. Using reference TRBV7-6 and TRBJ2-7 for the parts outside the CDR3, the full variable domain is GAGVSQSPRYKVTKRGQDVALRCDPISGHVSLYWYRQALGQGPEFLTYFNYEAQQDKSGLPNDRFSAERPEGSISTLTIQRTEQRDSAMYRCASSSNPGTRGGEQYFGPGTRLTVT.

Many counts were recorded for this clonotype. V is TRBV3-1 and J is TRBJ2-7; the D call may be TRBD1 or TRBD2 (5 bases each). The CDR3 consists of 16 residues. Germline-derived CDR1 and CDR2 are LGHDT and YNNKEL (reference sequence). V dropped 3 bases and J dropped 0 bases, with 15 bases sitting between them. CDR3 amino acids: CASSHIPGSNSYEQYF. The DNA for the CDR3 is TGTGCCAGCAGCCACATTCCAGGGAGTAACTCCTACGAGCAGTACTTC.

This clonotype was seen more than once but under ten times. This sequence joins TRBV6-1 and TRBJ2-6; D perhaps matches TRBD1 (5 bases). The germline gives CDR1 MNHNS, CDR2 SASEGT. The CDR3 contains 15 residues. V dropped 5 bases and J dropped 4 bases, with 12 bases sitting between them. CDR3 amino acids: CASSTGGPGANVLTF. In DNA form, the CDR3 reads TGTGCCAGCAGTACAGGCGGCCCCGGGGCCAACGTCCTGACTTTC.

This clonotype has ten or more counts. In DNA form, the CDR3 reads TGTGCCATCACCCCCGGGGGTGGCGGGAGTGACACCGGGGAGCTGTTTTTT. It yields the protein CAITPGGGGSDTGELFF. The chain carries TRBV10-3 and TRBJ2-2; 7 bases agree with TRBD2. Trimming removed 7 bases from V and 3 bases from J; junction bases left unmatched: 14. Germline CDR1 is ENHRY and CDR2 is SYGVKD. This CDR3 is 17 amino acids long.